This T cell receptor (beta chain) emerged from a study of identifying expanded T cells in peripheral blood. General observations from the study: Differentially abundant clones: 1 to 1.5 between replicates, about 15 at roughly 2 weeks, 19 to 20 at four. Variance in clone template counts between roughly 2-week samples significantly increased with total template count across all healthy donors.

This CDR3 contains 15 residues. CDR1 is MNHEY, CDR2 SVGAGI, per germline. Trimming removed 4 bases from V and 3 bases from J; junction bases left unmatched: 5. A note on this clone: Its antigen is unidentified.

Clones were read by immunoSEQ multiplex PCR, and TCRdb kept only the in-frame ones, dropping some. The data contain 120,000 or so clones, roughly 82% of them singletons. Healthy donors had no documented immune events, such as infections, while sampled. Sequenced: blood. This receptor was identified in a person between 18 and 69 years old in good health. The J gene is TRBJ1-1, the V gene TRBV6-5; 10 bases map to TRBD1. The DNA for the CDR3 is TGTGCCAGCAGTTCCGGCGGGACAGGGGACACTGAAGCTTTCTTT. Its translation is CASSSGGTGDTEAFF.